Following are 5 T cell receptor beta chains from one sample sequenced in a study of regulatory T cells in long-lasting Graves disease. Libraries of TCR beta came from iRepertoire HTBI primers plus Arm-PCR of CDR3 regions. One entry per CDR3 protein, called by TCRdb with MiXCR from the multiplex PCR reads. Among more than 300,000 distinct CDR3 sequences listed, approximately 23% were seen once. Time point reported: persistent/refractory GD, antithyroid drugs over 5 years with positive TRAb. RNA isolated from PBMCs was used to make the TCR library. The material was peripheral blood mononuclear cells (PBMCs), obtained when the disease was refractory, from a patient treated with antithyroid drugs. The receptors shown here come from a woman aged 40 to 55 with Graves disease.

This clonotype has only a few counts. The V and J genes are TRBV28 and TRBJ2-2; no firm D call. V was trimmed by 2 bases and J by 1 base, leaving 20 bases between them. Germline V gene sequence: CDR1 MDHEN, CDR2 SYDVKM. This CDR3 is 19 amino acids long. DNA of the CDR3: TGTGCCAGCAGTTTACGGAGCCCAAACCGCCGCGGGAACACCGGGGAGCTGTTTTTT. It encodes CASSLRSPNRRGNTGELFF. The full variable domain, completed using reference TRBV28 and TRBJ2-2, is DVKVTQSSRYLVKRTGEKVFLECVQDMDHENMFWYRQDPGLGLRLIYFSYDVKMKEKGDIPEGYSVSREKKERFSLILESASTNQTSMYLCASSLRSPNRRGNTGELFFGEGSRLTVL.

A few counts support this clonotype. The chain has TRBV6-9 and TRBJ2-7, with 8 bases fitting TRBD1. V lost 3 bases, J lost 7 bases, and 11 bases stayed unmatched. The germline V gene encodes CDR1 MNHGY and CDR2 SVAAGI. This CDR3 spans 15 amino acids. For the CDR3, the DNA is TGTGCCAGCAGTTACTCCGGGCAGGGGGCGGGGGAGCAGTACTTC. It translates to CASSYSGQGAGEQYF.

The V gene is TRBV12-3 or TRBV12-4, the J gene TRBJ2-1, with D possibly being TRBD2 (5 bases). The CDR3 sequence is 15 residues long. Trimming removed 5 bases at V and 5 bases at J, with 16 bases between. The CDR3 protein is CASSRGSKRDNEQFF. CDR3 DNA sequence: TGTGCCAGCAGTCGAGGGTCCAAACGAGACAATGAGCAGTTCTTC.

Ten or more counts support this clonotype. The gene calls are TRBV28 and TRBJ2-7, with 7 bases fitting TRBD1. The CDR3 loop spans 14 amino acids. Germline lookup yields CDR1 MDHEN and CDR2 SYDVKM. The V gene end was trimmed by 4 bases and the J gene end by 4 bases; junction bases not matched to a gene: 7. The CDR3, as DNA: TGTGCCAGCAGTTCGGGGACAGTTTTGTACGAGCAGTACTTC. As protein: CASSSGTVLYEQYF.

This clonotype was detected only a few times. V and J are TRBV13 and TRBJ2-7; 14 nucleotides match TRBD2. The CDR3 has 17 residues. Germline CDR1 and CDR2: PRHDT and FYEKMQ (reference sequence). V gave up 6 bases and J gave up 4 bases; unmatched junction bases: 11. CDR3 in amino acids: CASSSTGTSGSTYEQYF. CDR3 in DNA: TGTGCCAGCAGTTCCACCGGGACTAGCGGGAGTACGTACGAGCAGTACTTC.